One T cell receptor (beta chain) is described in this entry. The antigen remains unidentified. CDR3 length: 14 amino acids. Trimming left V 7 bases short and J 4 bases short, with 15 bases between. Per germline, CDR1 KGHDR and CDR2 SFDVKD. This record belongs to a study of T cell repertoires in cytomegalovirus infection. MiXCR was run by TCRdb on the reads, yielding one entry per CDR3 protein. Here the sample spans approximately 730,000 distinct CDR3 sequences, roughly 28% being singletons. The chain carries TRBV24-1 and TRBJ1-2, with a possible D match to TRBD1 (6 bases). Specimen: cultured CD8+ T cells from PBMCs, collected from culture after CMV antigen stimulation. The receptor was derived from a human donor in good health (CMV status not recorded). Some clones in this sample may be carry-over from other donors' samples. CDR3 sequence: CATSPPGQSYGYTF. CDR3 sequence (DNA): TGTGCCACCAGCCCTCCTGGACAGAGCTATGGCTACACCTTC.